The entry below describes one T cell receptor (beta chain). The germline V gene encodes CDR1 SGHRS and CDR2 YFSETQ. The CDR3 length is 16 residues. V was clipped by 4 bases and J by 5 bases; unmatched bases: 11. The protocol was immunoSEQ multiplex PCR, while the TCRdb copy is restricted to in-frame clones and leaves out a portion. Of over 85,000 clones detected, over 85% appear once; the ten largest clones hold roughly 4.2%. This entry comes from a study of blood T cell repertoires in COVID-19. Study-wide background: There were acute and convalescent COVID-19 samples, and they came from the United States, Italy and Spain. In each case, the material was cDNA or gDNA derived from T cells, B-cell-depleted T cells, or PBMCs.

Sequencing was carried out using peripheral blood. The clonotype originates from a human donor with COVID-19, enrolled during active disease. The donor label of this sample is uncertain. The J gene is TRBJ2-7, the V gene TRBV5-1; 11 bases align to TRBD1. The CDR3 coding sequence is TGCGCCAGCAGCCTAATCACCGGGACAGGGGGGGACGAGCAGTACTTC. Residues: CASSLITGTGGDEQYF.